A selection of T cell receptor beta chains follows, all from one sample in a study of regulatory T cells in long-lasting Graves disease. Each CDR3 protein gets one entry after TCRdb re-called the multiplex PCR reads with MiXCR. Counted here are some 500,000 distinct CDR3 sequences, less than 15% occurring once; the ten biggest clones make up 10%. The same sample was also used in a study of T cells in Graves' hyperthyroidism and ophthalmopathy.

The sample in question was peripheral blood mononuclear cells (PBMCs), obtained at new diagnosis, from a patient treated with antithyroid drugs. These receptors came from a man younger than 45 with Graves disease. CDR3s leave out the opening cysteine and the closing phenylalanine or tryptophan. Each record gives: V gene, J gene, CDR3 protein.

v_call: TRBV7-2; j_call: TRBJ2-1; cdr3_aa: ASSFYGRGNEQF
v_call: TRBV18; j_call: TRBJ2-1; cdr3_aa: ASSSGTTQNEQF
v_call: TRBV29-1; j_call: TRBJ2-4; cdr3_aa: SVTPLLAKNIQY
v_call: TRBV6-2/TRBV6-3; j_call: TRBJ2-6; cdr3_aa: ASRGVRALSGANVLT
v_call: TRBV20-1; j_call: TRBJ2-3; cdr3_aa: SAREGSGKGTQY
v_call: TRBV7-2; j_call: TRBJ2-1; cdr3_aa: ASSLETGNNEQF
v_call: TRBV5-6; j_call: TRBJ2-1; cdr3_aa: ASSGTGQTINEQF
v_call: TRBV30; j_call: TRBJ2-3; cdr3_aa: AWTIGATDTQY
v_call: TRBV20-1; j_call: TRBJ2-7; cdr3_aa: SARDEASGRFYEQY
v_call: TRBV6-2/TRBV6-3; j_call: TRBJ2-2; cdr3_aa: ASKGSRNTGELF
v_call: TRBV7-2; j_call: TRBJ2-7; cdr3_aa: ASSLSLELAGLSYEQY